These 27 T cell receptor beta chains were all obtained from the same sample, sequenced in a study of tumor-infiltrating lymphocytes in localized non-small cell lung cancer listed by TCRdb under 2021. The library relied on the immunoSEQ multiplex PCR assay. As stored in TCRdb, this immuneACCESS dataset retains in-frame rearrangements with V and J assigned. A fraction of the clones does not appear; measured against another copy, unresolved V genes explain less than half of the discrepancy, and the remainder lacks a known reason. The sample profile shows 9,500 to 10,000 clones; almost 80% of them were found once. Of the sample, around 8.9% is held by the ten largest clones. The sequencing input was lung tumor tissue. These receptor sequences come from a human donor with non-small cell lung cancer.

The chain links TRBV5-6 to TRBJ1-2, with 7 bases aligning to TRBD1. Per germline, CDR1 SGHDT and CDR2 YYEEEE. The CDR3 has 17 amino acids. V trimming: 3 bases; J trimming: 8 bases; junction bases outside the gene matches: 19. This chain's CDR3 is CASSSIRQGGDKRGYTF. The CDR3 DNA reads as TGTGCCAGCAGCTCCATAAGACAGGGTGGGGACAAGAGGGGCTACACCTTC.

The CDR3 sequence is CASSQDRNVGELFF. CDR3 DNA sequence: TGCGCCAGCAGCCAAGATAGGAACGTCGGGGAGCTGTTTTTT. V and J are TRBV4-1 and TRBJ2-2; D gene uncertain. The CDR3 totals 14 residues. V lost 0 bases and J lost 7, with 9 bases in between. CDR1 is MGHRA, CDR2 YSYEKL, per germline.

This clone showed up just once. The chain combines TRBV27 with TRBJ1-1, with D perhaps TRBD1 (5 bases). Germline lookup yields CDR1 MNHEY and CDR2 SMNVEV (reference sequence). Trimming shortened V by 6 bases and J by 4 bases, and 15 bases separated the two germline ends. The CDR3 loop spans 14 amino acids. CDR3 amino acids: CASSPGRIRTEAFF. The CDR3 DNA follows: TGTGCCAGCAGCCCGGGACGAATCCGCACTGAAGCTTTCTTT.

CDR3 sequence (DNA): TGTGCCAGCAGCGTTACCGGACAGGTGGGAAACACCATATATTTT. Protein product: CASSVTGQVGNTIYF. This chain connects TRBV2 to TRBJ1-3; 7 nucleotides match TRBD1. Trimming removed 6 bases from V and 4 bases from J; junction bases left unmatched: 9. Germline V gene data show CDR1 as SNHLY and CDR2 as FYNNEI. The CDR3 contains 15 residues.

This clone was seen only once. The chain combines TRBV19 with TRBJ1-5; D remains unclear. The CDR3 loop spans 12 amino acids. V lost 4 bases, J lost 5 bases, and 6 bases lay in between. CDR1 is LNHDA and CDR2 is SQIVND in the germline V gene (reference sequence). CDR3 in DNA: TGTGCCAGTAGTAAATTGGATCAGCCCCAGCATTTT. Residues: CASSKLDQPQHF.

This chain links TRBV29-1 with TRBJ1-2, with 11 bases lining up with TRBD1. The trim removed 3 bases at V and 8 bases at J, leaving 5 bases unmatched. Germline CDR1 reads SQVTM; CDR2 reads ANQGSEA. The length of the CDR3 is 13 residues. The CDR3 protein is CSVDPGTGGGYTF. The CDR3, as DNA: TGCAGCGTTGATCCCGGGACAGGGGGGGGCTACACCTTC.

The chain recombines TRBV30 with TRBJ1-5, with a tentative D call TRBD1 (6 bases). Germline V gives CDR1 GTSNPN, CDR2 SVGIG (reference sequence). The length of the CDR3 is 14 residues. Trimming shortened V by 1 base and J by 4 bases, and 11 bases separated the two germline ends. This CDR3 reads CAWSGQGMNQPQHF. The CDR3 DNA follows: TGTGCCTGGAGTGGGCAGGGGATGAATCAGCCCCAGCATTTT.

The chain recombines TRBV6-5 with TRBJ2-6, with a possible D match to TRBD1 (5 bases). Germline CDR1 and CDR2: MNHEY and SVGAGI. The CDR3 extends over 14 amino acids. DNA for the CDR3: TGTGCGACAGCGTTGGGTGTGGGGGCCAACGTCCTGACTTTC. This sequence encodes CATALGVGANVLTF.

This clone was found a few times. The chain uses TRBV7-6 and TRBJ1-1, with D possibly being TRBD1 (5 bases). The V end lost 1 base, the J end lost 5 bases, and 11 bases lay between the germline ends. The germline V gene encodes CDR1 SGHVS and CDR2 FNYEAQ. This CDR3 has 14 residues. The DNA for the CDR3 is TGTGCCAGCAGCTTAGGCGGGGAGGGGACTGAAGCTTTCTTT. It specifies CASSLGGEGTEAFF.

V is TRBV20-1 and J is TRBJ2-7; weak D call: TRBD1 (6 bases). V lost 6 bases to trimming and J lost 4 bases, with 10 bases between them. This CDR3 contains 11 residues. CDR1 and CDR2 from the germline V gene are DFQATT and SNEGSKA (reference sequence). Here the CDR3 DNA reads TGCAGTGCCCACGACAGGTACGAGCAGTACTTC. Encoded protein: CSAHDRYEQYF.

This chain joins TRBV2 and TRBJ2-7; possibly TRBD1 for D (5 bases). V was trimmed by 8 bases and J by 2 bases, leaving 7 bases between them. Germline CDR1 SNHLY, CDR2 FYNNEI. The CDR3 contains 11 residues. The chain's CDR3 is CASGAPYEQYF. The CDR3 DNA is TGTGCCAGCGGGGCCCCCTACGAGCAGTACTTC.

This clone was counted once. The J gene is TRBJ1-2, the V gene TRBV15; D is undetermined. Germline CDR1 and CDR2: LNHNV and YYDKDF (reference sequence). CDR3 length: 14 residues. The ends were cut back, 0 bases at V and 7 bases at J, with 12 bases in the middle. This CDR3 is CATSRDIGISGYTF. CDR3 bases: TGTGCCACCAGCAGAGATATCGGGATTTCTGGCTACACCTTC. Full variable domain (remainder filled in from reference TRBV15 and TRBJ1-2): DAMVIQNPRYQVTQFGKPVTLSCSQTLNHNVMYWYQQKSSQAPKLLFHYYDKDFNNEADTPDNFQSRRPNTSFCFLDIRSPGLGDTAMYLCATSRDIGISGYTFGSGTRLTVV.

The rearrangement links TRBV10-3 to TRBJ2-3, with TRBD2 matching 7 bases. The germline V gene encodes CDR1 ENHRY and CDR2 SYGVKD. V dropped 4 bases and J dropped 1; count of bases not matched to a gene: 2. This CDR3 is 14 amino acids long. The CDR3 protein is CAISVAGGTDTQYF. The CDR3 DNA follows: TGTGCCATCAGTGTTGCGGGGGGCACAGATACGCAGTATTTT.

The J gene is TRBJ1-2, the V gene TRBV28, with 7 bases that match TRBD1. CDR3 length equals 13 residues. With V trimmed by 2 bases and J by 8 bases, 5 bases remained unmatched. Germline V gene sequence: CDR1 MDHEN, CDR2 SYDVKM. CDR3 amino acids: CASSLRGGLGYTF. The DNA for the CDR3 is TGTGCCAGCAGTTTAAGAGGGGGCTTGGGCTACACCTTC.

The chain couples TRBV4-3 to TRBJ2-3; D is possibly TRBD1 (5 bases). The CDR3 spans 16 residues. V was shortened by 0 bases and J by 7 bases, with 17 bases between the two germline ends. Germline CDR1 reads LGHNA; CDR2 reads YSLEER. This CDR3 reads CASSQDRAGRSNTQYF. CDR3 bases: TGCGCCAGCAGCCAAGATAGGGCAGGGCGGAGTAATACGCAGTATTTT.

V gene TRBV5-5 combines with J gene TRBJ2-3; 7 positions match TRBD2. Germline V CDR1 and CDR2: SGHKS, YYEKEE (reference sequence). The CDR3 length is 12 residues. V trimming: 4 bases; J trimming: 8 bases; junction bases outside the gene matches: 4. The CDR3, as DNA: TGTGCCAGCAGCCCCAGGGAGGGTACGCAGTATTTT. This gives the protein CASSPREGTQYF. Based on the CDR3 plus reference TRBV5-5 and TRBJ2-3, the full variable domain is DAGVTQSPTHLIKTRGQQVTLRCSPISGHKSVSWYQQVLGQGPQFIFQYYEKEERGRGNFPDRFSARQFPNYSSELNVNALLLGDSALYLCASSPREGTQYFGPGTRLTVL.

The V and J genes are TRBV11-1 and TRBJ1-1, with 7 bases that match TRBD1. The CDR3 totals 13 residues. Trimming removed 4 bases from V and 1 base from J; junction bases left unmatched: 0. CDR1 is SGHAT, CDR2 FQDESV, per germline (reference sequence). This CDR3 is CASSWTGNTEAFF. The CDR3 DNA is TGTGCCAGCAGCTGGACAGGGAACACTGAAGCTTTCTTT.

This clone was observed a few times. The DNA of the CDR3 is TGTGCATGGGATCTGACGGGGGGGCTCGAGCAGTTCTTC. Translating gives CAWDLTGGLEQFF. The chain carries TRBV30 and TRBJ2-1; 8 nucleotides line up with TRBD2. CDR1 is GTSNPN, CDR2 SVGIG, per germline (reference sequence). The CDR3 sequence is 13 residues long.

The V gene is TRBV5-4, the J gene TRBJ2-1; 8 bases align to TRBD1. CDR1 is SGHNT and CDR2 is YYREEE in the germline V gene (reference sequence). V lost 4 bases and J lost 3; bases outside the gene matches: 9. The CDR3 contains 16 residues. CDR3 amino acids: CASSPWTGKSYNEQFF. The CDR3 coding sequence is TGTGCCAGCAGCCCTTGGACAGGGAAAAGCTACAATGAGCAGTTCTTC.

V is TRBV18 and J is TRBJ2-7; no clear D. CDR1 and CDR2 from the germline V gene are KGHSH and LQKENI. Trimming took off 6 bases at V and 4 bases at J, with 22 bases between the two ends. The CDR3 length is 16 residues. Written as DNA, the CDR3 is TGTGCCAGCTCTTATCAAGACAAGGACGGAGCTTACGAGCAGTACTTC. This gives the protein CASSYQDKDGAYEQYF.

The chain couples TRBV30 to TRBJ1-4, with a possible D match to TRBD1 (5 bases). The V end lost 1 base, the J end lost 0 bases, and 12 bases lay between the germline ends. Germline V gene sequence: CDR1 GTSNPN, CDR2 SVGIG (reference sequence). This CDR3 has 16 amino acids. The CDR3 coding sequence is TGTGCCTGGAGTGCCGGACATTCGGCAACTAATGAAAAACTGTTTTTT. It translates to CAWSAGHSATNEKLFF. Complete variable domain (other parts from reference TRBV30 and TRBJ1-4): SQTIHQWPATLVQPVGSPLSLECTVEGTSNPNLYWYRQAAGRGLQLLFYSVGIGQISSEVPQNLSASRPQDRQFILSSKKLLLSDSGFYLCAWSAGHSATNEKLFFGSGTQLSVL.

This clone was observed once. For the CDR3, the DNA is TGTGCCAGCAGTGATCGGGACATACAGATGGAAGCTTTCTTT. Translation: CASSDRDIQMEAFF. This chain uses TRBV25-1 with TRBJ1-1; weak D call: TRBD1 (6 bases). This CDR3 is 14 amino acids long. V lost 3 bases, J lost 8 bases, and 16 bases lay in between. Per germline, CDR1 MGHDK and CDR2 SYGVNS.

The chain is built from TRBV5-4 and TRBJ2-2; TRBD2 is a possible D gene (6 bases). V was shortened by 4 bases and J by 0 bases, with 10 bases between the two germline ends. The CDR3 totals 15 residues. Germline CDR1 SGHNT, CDR2 YYREEE (reference sequence). The CDR3 here is CASSEGLTNTGELFF. DNA for the CDR3: TGTGCCAGCAGCGAGGGACTTACGAACACCGGGGAGCTGTTTTTT.

V is TRBV28 and J is TRBJ2-7; the match to TRBD1 covers 10 bases. From germline, CDR1 is MDHEN and CDR2 SYDVKM. The CDR3 loop spans 15 amino acids. V dropped 1 base and J dropped 5; count of bases not matched to a gene: 5. CDR3 in amino acids: CASSLSWTGGNEQYF. The CDR3 coding sequence is TGTGCCAGCAGTTTATCCTGGACAGGGGGAAACGAGCAGTACTTC.

This sequence joins TRBV4-3 and TRBJ2-3, with TRBD1 identical over 7 bases. The CDR3 has 16 residues. Trimming at V came to 4 bases and at J to 5 bases, leaving 12 bases not matched to a gene. Germline V gene data show CDR1 as LGHNA and CDR2 as YSLEER. The CDR3 nucleotides read TGCGCCAGCAGCCGAAAGCCGGGACAGAGGGGAGATACGCAGTATTTT. This codes for CASSRKPGQRGDTQYF.

The rearrangement uses TRBV19 and TRBJ1-1; D not certain. Germline-derived CDR1 and CDR2 are LNHDA and SQIVND (reference sequence). Trimming pared 1 base from V and 1 base from J, leaving 7 bases between. This CDR3 has 14 residues. CDR3 residues: CASSIGDSNTEAFF. In DNA, the CDR3 is TGTGCCAGTAGTATAGGAGACTCGAACACTGAAGCTTTCTTT.

The chain combines TRBV6-6 with TRBJ1-1; 8 positions agree with TRBD1. Germline CDR1 reads MNHNY; CDR2 reads SVGAGI (reference sequence). The CDR3 covers 15 residues. Trimming cost V 3 bases and J 1 base; bases outside gene matches: 4. CDR3 amino acids: CASSYLGTGNTEAFF. CDR3 coding DNA: TGTGCCAGCAGTTATTTGGGGACAGGGAACACTGAAGCTTTCTTT.